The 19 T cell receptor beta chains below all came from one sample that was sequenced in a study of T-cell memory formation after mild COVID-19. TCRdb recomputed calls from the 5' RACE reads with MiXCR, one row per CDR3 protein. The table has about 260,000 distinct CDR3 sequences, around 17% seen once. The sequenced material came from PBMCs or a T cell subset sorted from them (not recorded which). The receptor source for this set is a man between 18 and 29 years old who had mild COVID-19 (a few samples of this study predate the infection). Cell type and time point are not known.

The CDR3 is CASRPQGLGSYEQYF. CDR3 in DNA: TGTGCCAGCAGGCCCCAGGGTCTCGGCTCCTACGAGCAGTACTTC. The rearrangement links TRBV6-5 to TRBJ2-7; D possibly corresponds to TRBD1 (5 bases). This CDR3 comprises 15 residues. Per the germline V gene, CDR1 is MNHEY and CDR2 is SVGAGI. Deletions cut 6 bases from V and 0 bases from J, with 15 bases between.

The DNA of the CDR3 is TGTGCCAGCAGCTTACTAGCGAACGAGCAGTTCTTC. It encodes CASSLLANEQFF. This chain joins TRBV7-8 and TRBJ2-1; D perhaps matches TRBD2 (6 bases). Deletions cut 2 bases from V and 10 bases from J, with 9 bases between. CDR1 and CDR2 from the germline V gene are SGHVS and FQNEAQ. The CDR3 is 12 amino acids.

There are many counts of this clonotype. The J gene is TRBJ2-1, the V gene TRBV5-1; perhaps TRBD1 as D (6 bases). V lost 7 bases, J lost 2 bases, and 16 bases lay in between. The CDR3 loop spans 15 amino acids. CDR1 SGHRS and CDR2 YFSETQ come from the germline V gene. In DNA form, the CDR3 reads TGCGCCAGCCAGAGAGAGAGGGGGACCTACAATGAGCAGTTCTTC. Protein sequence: CASQRERGTYNEQFF. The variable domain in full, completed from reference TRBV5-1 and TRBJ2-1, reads KAGVTQTPRYLIKTRGQQVTLSCSPISGHRSVSWYQQTPGQGLQFLFEYFSETQRNKGNFPGRFSGRQFSNSRSEMNVSTLELGDSALYLCASQRERGTYNEQFFGPGTRLTVL.

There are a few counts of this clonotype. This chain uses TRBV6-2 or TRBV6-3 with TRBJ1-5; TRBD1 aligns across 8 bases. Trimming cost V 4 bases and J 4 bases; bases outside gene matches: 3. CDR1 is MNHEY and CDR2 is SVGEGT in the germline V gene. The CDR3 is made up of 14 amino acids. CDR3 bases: TGTGCCAGCAGTTGGACAGGGTTGAATCAGCCCCAGCATTTT. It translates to CASSWTGLNQPQHF.

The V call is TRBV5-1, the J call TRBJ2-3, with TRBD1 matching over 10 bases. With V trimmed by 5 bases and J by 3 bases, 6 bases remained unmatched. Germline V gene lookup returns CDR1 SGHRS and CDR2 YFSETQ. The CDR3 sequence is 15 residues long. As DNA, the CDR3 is TGCGCCAGCAGGCGGGACAGGGGTAGTACAGATACGCAGTATTTT. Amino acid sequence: CASRRDRGSTDTQYF. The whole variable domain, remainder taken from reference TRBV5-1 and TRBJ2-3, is KAGVTQTPRYLIKTRGQQVTLSCSPISGHRSVSWYQQTPGQGLQFLFEYFSETQRNKGNFPGRFSGRQFSNSRSEMNVSTLELGDSALYLCASRRDRGSTDTQYFGPGTRLTVL.

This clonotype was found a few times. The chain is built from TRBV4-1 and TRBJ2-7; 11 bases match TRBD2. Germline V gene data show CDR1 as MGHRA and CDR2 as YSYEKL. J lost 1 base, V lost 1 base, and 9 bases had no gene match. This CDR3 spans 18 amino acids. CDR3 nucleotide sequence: TGCGCCAGCAGCCAAGGGTCGTTCGGGACTAGCGGATCCTACGAGCAGTACTTC. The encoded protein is CASSQGSFGTSGSYEQYF.

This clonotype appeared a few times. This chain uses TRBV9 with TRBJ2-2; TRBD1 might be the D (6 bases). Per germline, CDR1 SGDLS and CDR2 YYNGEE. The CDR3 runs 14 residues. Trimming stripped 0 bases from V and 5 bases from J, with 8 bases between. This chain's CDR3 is CASSVDRETGELFF. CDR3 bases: TGTGCCAGCAGCGTAGACAGGGAGACCGGGGAGCTGTTTTTT.

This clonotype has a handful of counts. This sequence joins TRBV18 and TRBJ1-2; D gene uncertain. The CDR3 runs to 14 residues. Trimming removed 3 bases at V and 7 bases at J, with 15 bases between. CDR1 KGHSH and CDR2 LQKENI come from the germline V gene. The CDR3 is CASSPSHQEGGYTF. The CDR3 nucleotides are TGTGCCAGCTCACCTTCTCACCAGGAAGGTGGCTACACCTTC.

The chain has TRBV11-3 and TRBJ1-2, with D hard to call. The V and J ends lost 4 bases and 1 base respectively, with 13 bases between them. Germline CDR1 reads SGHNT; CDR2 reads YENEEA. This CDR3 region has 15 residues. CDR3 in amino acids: CASSSEDTDNYGYTF. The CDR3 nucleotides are TGTGCCAGCAGCTCCGAAGACACCGATAACTATGGCTACACCTTC.

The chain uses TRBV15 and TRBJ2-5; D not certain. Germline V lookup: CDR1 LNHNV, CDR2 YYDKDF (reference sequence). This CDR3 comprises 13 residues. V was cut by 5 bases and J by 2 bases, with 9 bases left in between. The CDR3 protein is CATSVNYQETQYF. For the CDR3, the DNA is TGTGCCACCAGCGTAAACTATCAAGAGACCCAGTACTTC.

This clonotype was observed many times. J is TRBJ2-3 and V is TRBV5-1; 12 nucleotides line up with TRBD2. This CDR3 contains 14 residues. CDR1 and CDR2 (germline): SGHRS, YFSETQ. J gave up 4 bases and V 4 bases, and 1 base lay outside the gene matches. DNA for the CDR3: TGCGCCAGCAGCCGACTAGCGGGGGCAGATACGCAGTATTTT. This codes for CASSRLAGADTQYF.

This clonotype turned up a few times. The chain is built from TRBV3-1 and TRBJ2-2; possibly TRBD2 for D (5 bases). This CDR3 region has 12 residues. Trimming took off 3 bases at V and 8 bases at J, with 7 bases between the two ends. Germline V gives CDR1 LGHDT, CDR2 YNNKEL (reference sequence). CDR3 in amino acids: CASSHRRGELFF. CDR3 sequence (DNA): TGTGCCAGCAGCCATCGGAGGGGGGAGCTGTTTTTT.

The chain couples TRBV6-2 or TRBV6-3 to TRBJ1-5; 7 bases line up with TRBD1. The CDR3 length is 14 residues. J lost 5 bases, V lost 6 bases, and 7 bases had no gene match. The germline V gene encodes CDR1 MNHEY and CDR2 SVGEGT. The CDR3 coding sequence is TGTGCCAGCAGCCGCGACAGGGTTCATCAGCCCCAGCATTTT. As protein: CASSRDRVHQPQHF.

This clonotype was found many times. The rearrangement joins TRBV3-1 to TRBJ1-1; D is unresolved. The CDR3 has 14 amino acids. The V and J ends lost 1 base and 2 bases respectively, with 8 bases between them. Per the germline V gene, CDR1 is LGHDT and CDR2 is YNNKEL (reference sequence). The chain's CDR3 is CASSQVASNTEAFF. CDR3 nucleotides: TGTGCCAGCAGCCAAGTCGCATCAAACACTGAAGCTTTCTTT.

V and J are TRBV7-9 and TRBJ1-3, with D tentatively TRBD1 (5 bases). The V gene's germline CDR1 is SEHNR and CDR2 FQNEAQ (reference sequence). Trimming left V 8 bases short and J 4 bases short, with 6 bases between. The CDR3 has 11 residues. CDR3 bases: TGTGCCAGCGGGACCGGAAACACCATATATTTT. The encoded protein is CASGTGNTIYF.

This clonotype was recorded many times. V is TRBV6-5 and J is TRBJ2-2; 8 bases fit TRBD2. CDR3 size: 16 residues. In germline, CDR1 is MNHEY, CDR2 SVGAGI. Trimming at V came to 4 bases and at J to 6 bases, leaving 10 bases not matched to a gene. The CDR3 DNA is TGTGCCAGCAGTTCTGGAACTAGCGGCGGAGCCGGGGAGCTGTTTTTT. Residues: CASSSGTSGGAGELFF.

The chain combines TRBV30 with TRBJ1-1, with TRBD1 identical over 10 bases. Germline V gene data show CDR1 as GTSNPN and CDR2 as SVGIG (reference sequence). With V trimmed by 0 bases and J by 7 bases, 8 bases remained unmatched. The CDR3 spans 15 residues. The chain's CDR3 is CAWSVPRDRGFEAFF. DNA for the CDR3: TGTGCCTGGAGTGTGCCCCGGGACAGGGGTTTTGAAGCTTTCTTT.

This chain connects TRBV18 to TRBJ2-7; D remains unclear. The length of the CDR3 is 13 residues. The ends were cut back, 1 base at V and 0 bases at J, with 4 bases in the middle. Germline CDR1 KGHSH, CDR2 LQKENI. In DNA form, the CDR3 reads TGTGCCAGCTCACCACAAAACTCCTACGAGCAGTACTTC. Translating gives CASSPQNSYEQYF. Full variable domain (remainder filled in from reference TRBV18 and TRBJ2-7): NAGVMQNPRHLVRRRGQEARLRCSPMKGHSHVYWYRQLPEEGLKFMVYLQKENIIDESGMPKERFSAEFPKEGPSILRIQQVVRGDSAAYFCASSPQNSYEQYFGPGTRLTVT.

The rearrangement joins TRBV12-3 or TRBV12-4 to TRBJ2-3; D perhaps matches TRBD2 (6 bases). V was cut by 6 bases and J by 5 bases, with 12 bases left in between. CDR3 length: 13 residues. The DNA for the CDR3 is TGTGCCAGCAGCCTAAACGGGGGAGATACGCAGTATTTT. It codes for CASSLNGGDTQYF.